The 2 T cell receptor beta chains reported below all come from one sample, sequenced in a study of read filtering for tumor transcriptome and immune sequencing. Molecular barcoded adaptors covering alpha/delta and beta/gamma chains were used on approximately 400 ng RNA. A single record per CDR3 protein comes from TCRdb applying MiXCR to the reads. Found here are 50,000 or so distinct CDR3 sequences, 10% to 15% of them singletons; the top ten hold 16%. The sequenced sample was a population of CD138-negative cells sorted from bone marrow. Receptor source: a donor aged 40 or older with multiple myeloma.

This clonotype occurred many times. The chain employs TRBV11-2 and TRBJ1-5; D is undetermined. CDR3 length: 15 residues. Trimming took 3 bases from V and 0 from J, leaving 9 bases between them. The germline V gene encodes CDR1 SGHAT and CDR2 FQNNGV. The CDR3 DNA reads as TGTGCCAGCAGCTTTGGCCATAATAGCAATCAGCCCCAGCATTTT. Amino acid sequence: CASSFGHNSNQPQHF.

As concerns this clonotype: With a much larger clone just one base away, this may be a read error. This likely comes from a read error, as the CDR3 has no conserved phenylalanine or tryptophan at its end. The chain combines TRBV4-1 with TRBJ2-5; D may be TRBD2 (6 bases). The CDR3 covers 15 residues. Germline loops: CDR1 MGHRA, CDR2 YSYEKL. With 3 bases removed from V and 1 base from J, the gap between germline ends came to 12 bases. CDR3 DNA: TGCGCCAGCAGCCAGGCGGGGCGGAGCCAAGAGACCCAGTACCTC. Its translation: CASSQAGRSQETQYL.